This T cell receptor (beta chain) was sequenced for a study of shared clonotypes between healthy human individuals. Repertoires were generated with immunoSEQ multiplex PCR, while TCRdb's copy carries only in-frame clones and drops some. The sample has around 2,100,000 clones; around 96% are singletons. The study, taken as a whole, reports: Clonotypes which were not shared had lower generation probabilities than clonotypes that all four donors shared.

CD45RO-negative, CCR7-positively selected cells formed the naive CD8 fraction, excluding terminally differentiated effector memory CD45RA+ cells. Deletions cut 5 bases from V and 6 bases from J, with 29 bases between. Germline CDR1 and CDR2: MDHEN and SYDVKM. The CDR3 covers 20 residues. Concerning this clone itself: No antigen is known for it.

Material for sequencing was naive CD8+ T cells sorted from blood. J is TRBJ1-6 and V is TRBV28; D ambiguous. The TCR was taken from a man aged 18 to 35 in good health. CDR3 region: CASSPPPRQLGRESNSPLHF. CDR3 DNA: TGTGCCAGCAGTCCTCCCCCCCGCCAGCTGGGAAGGGAGAGTAATTCACCCCTCCACTTT.